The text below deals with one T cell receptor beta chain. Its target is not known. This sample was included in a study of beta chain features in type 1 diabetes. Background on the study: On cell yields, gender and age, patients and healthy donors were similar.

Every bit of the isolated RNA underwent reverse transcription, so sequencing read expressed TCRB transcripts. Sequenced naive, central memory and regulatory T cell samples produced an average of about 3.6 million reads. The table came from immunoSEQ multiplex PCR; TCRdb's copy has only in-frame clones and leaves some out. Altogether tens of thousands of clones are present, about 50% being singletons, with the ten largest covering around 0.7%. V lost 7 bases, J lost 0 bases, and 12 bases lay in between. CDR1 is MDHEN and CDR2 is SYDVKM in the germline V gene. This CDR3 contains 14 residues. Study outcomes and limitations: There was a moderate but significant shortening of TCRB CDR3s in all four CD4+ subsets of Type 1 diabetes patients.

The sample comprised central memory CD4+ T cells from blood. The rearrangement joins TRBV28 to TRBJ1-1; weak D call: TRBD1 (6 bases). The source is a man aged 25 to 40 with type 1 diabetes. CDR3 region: CASKAGAMNTEAFF. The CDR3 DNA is TGTGCCAGCAAAGCAGGGGCCATGAACACTGAAGCTTTCTTT.